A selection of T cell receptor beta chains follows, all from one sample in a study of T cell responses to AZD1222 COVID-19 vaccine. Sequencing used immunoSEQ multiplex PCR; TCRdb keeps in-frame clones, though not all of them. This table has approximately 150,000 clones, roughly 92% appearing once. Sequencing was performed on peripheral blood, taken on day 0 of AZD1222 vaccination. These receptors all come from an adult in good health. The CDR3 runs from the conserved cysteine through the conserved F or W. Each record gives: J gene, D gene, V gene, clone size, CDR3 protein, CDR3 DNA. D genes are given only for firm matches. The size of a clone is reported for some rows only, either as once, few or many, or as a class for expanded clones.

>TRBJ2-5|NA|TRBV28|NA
CASSPSPAETQYF
TGTGCCAGCAGTCCCTCGCCAGCTGAGACCCAGTACTTC
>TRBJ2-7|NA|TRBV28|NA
CASNSGYEQYF
TGTGCCAGCAACTCCGGGTACGAGCAGTACTTC
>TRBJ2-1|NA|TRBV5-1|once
CASSLEGGTSYNEQFF
TGCGCCAGCAGCTTGGAAGGGGGGACCTCCTACAATGAGCAGTTCTTC
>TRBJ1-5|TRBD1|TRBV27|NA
CASTLDRGEKPQHF
TGTGCCAGCACCCTAGACAGGGGGGAAAAGCCCCAGCATTTT
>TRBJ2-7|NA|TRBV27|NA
CASSPSSYEQYF
TGTGCCAGCAGTCCAAGCTCCTACGAGCAGTACTTC
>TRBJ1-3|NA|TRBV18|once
CASSPQGLRAGNTIYF
TGTGCCAGCTCACCCCAGGGGCTCCGGGCTGGAAACACCATATATTTT
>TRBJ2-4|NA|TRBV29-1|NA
CSVEDRRRSKNIQYF
TGCAGCGTTGAAGATCGACGAAGGAGCAAAAACATTCAGTACTTC
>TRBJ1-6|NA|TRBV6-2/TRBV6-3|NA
CASSYEAVNSPLHF
TGTGCCAGCAGTTACGAGGCAGTTAATTCACCCCTCCACTTT
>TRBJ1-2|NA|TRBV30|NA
CAWPSRGTQNGRLGYTF
TGTGCCTGGCCCTCGAGAGGGACACAAAACGGTAGGCTAGGCTACACCTTC
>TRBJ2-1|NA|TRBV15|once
CATSRATGSHNEQFF
TGTGCCACCAGCAGAGCTACAGGGTCACATAATGAGCAGTTCTTC
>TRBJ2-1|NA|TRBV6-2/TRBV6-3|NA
CASSYPPGGHYNEQFF
TGTGCCAGCAGTTATCCCCCGGGGGGCCACTACAATGAGCAGTTCTTC
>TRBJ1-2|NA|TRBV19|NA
CASSSREGYGYTF
TGTGCCAGTAGTTCCAGGGAAGGCTATGGCTACACCTTC
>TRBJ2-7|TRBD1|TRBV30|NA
CAWGDRAYEQYF
TGTGCCTGGGGGGACAGAGCCTACGAGCAGTACTTC
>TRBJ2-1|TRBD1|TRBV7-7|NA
CASSPGTGHYNEQFF
TGTGCTAGCAGCCCAGGGACAGGGCACTACAATGAGCAGTTCTTC
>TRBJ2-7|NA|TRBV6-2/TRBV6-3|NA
CASSYTESYEQYF
TGTGCCAGCAGTTACACCGAAAGCTACGAGCAGTACTTC
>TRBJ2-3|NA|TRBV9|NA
CASSVAPPVTWALGVDTQYF
TGTGCCAGCAGCGTAGCCCCCCCCGTGACCTGGGCCTTGGGAGTAGATACGCAGTATTTT
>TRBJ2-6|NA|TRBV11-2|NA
CASSLTGSGANVLTF
TGTGCCAGCAGCTTAACAGGGTCTGGGGCCAACGTCCTGACTTTC
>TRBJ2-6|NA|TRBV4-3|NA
CASSQEGPIHPSGANVLTF
TGCGCCAGCAGCCAAGAGGGACCCATCCATCCTTCTGGGGCCAACGTCCTGACTTTC
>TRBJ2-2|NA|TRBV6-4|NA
CASSDSTGAPSRGELFF
TGTGCCAGCAGTGACTCGACCGGGGCCCCGAGTAGGGGGGAGCTGTTTTTT
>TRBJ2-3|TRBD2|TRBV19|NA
CASSPNLAGESQYF
TGTGCCAGTAGCCCGAATCTAGCGGGAGAGTCGCAGTATTTT
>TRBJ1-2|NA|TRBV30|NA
CAWSVRGWDYGYTF
TGTGCCTGGAGTGTACGTGGGTGGGACTATGGCTACACCTTC
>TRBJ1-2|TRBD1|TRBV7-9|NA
CASSLEGQGSYTF
TGTGCCAGCAGCTTAGAGGGACAGGGAAGCTACACCTTC
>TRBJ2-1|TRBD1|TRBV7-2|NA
CASRRQGSSYNEQFF
TGTGCCAGCAGGCGACAGGGAAGCTCCTACAATGAGCAGTTCTTC
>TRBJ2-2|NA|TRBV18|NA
CASSTGQNTGELFF
TGTGCCAGCTCTACTGGACAGAACACCGGGGAGCTGTTTTTT
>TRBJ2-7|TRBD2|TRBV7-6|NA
CASSPRASGGFYEQYF
TGTGCCAGCAGCCCCCGGGCTTCGGGAGGTTTCTACGAGCAGTACTTC
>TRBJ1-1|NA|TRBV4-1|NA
CASSQTPGWGGREAFF
TGCGCCAGCAGCCAAACCCCCGGGTGGGGTGGGCGAGAAGCTTTCTTT
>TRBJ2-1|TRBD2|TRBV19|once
CASSMRASGMLGEQFF
TGTGCCAGTAGTATGAGGGCTAGCGGGATGTTAGGTGAGCAGTTCTTC
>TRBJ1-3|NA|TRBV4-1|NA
CASSQDPGPNSGNTIYF
TGCGCCAGCAGCCAAGACCCAGGGCCGAACTCTGGAAACACCATATATTTT
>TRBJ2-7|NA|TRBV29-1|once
CSVDSGSSYEQYF
TGCAGCGTTGATAGTGGTAGCTCCTACGAGCAGTACTTC
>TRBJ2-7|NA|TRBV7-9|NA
CASSLYSRGPPYEQYF
TGTGCCAGCAGCTTATATTCCAGGGGCCCGCCCTACGAGCAGTACTTC
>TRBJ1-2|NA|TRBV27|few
CASSLSGTGQGGYGYTF
TGTGCCAGCAGTTTATCCGGAACAGGGCAAGGGGGCTATGGCTACACCTTC
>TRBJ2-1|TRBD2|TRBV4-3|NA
CASSGPSGRLAGGLYNEQFF
TGCGCCAGCAGCGGGCCATCAGGGAGACTAGCGGGAGGGCTTTACAATGAGCAGTTCTTC
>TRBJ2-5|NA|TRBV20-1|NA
CSAWGETQYF
TGCAGTGCCTGGGGGGAGACCCAGTACTTC
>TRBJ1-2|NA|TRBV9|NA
CASRAFYGYTF
TGTGCCAGCCGGGCCTTCTATGGCTACACCTTC
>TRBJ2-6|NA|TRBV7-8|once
CASSFPRTESSGANVLTF
TGTGCCAGCAGCTTCCCTAGGACGGAGAGCTCTGGGGCCAACGTCCTGACTTTC
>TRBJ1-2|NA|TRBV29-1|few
CSVEDTLGYTF
TGCAGCGTTGAAGATACCCTTGGCTACACCTTC
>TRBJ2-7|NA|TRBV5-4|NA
CASSLWGVEQYF
TGTGCCAGCAGCTTGTGGGGGGTCGAGCAGTACTTC
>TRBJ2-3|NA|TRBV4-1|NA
CASSQVTALDTQYF
TGCGCCAGCAGCCAGGTGACAGCTCTCGATACGCAGTATTTT
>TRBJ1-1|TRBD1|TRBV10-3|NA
CAISGGGRDSLNTEAFF
TGTGCCATCAGTGGAGGGGGGCGGGACAGCCTGAACACTGAAGCTTTCTTT
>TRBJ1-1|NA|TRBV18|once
CASSPPTRNTEAFF
TGTGCCAGCTCACCACCAACCAGAAACACTGAAGCTTTCTTT
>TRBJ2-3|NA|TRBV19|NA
CASSIGDSTDTQYF
TGTGCCAGTAGTATCGGGGACAGCACAGATACGCAGTATTTT